The clone carrying this T cell receptor (beta chain) was observed many times. TCRdb re-analysed the 5' RACE reads in MiXCR, keeping a single row per CDR3 protein. Among a few hundred thousand distinct CDR3 sequences listed, around 3.6% were seen once. This entry belongs to a study of T cells after yellow fever vaccination. There are 14 residues in the CDR3. Germline CDR1 DFQATT, CDR2 SNEGSKA (reference sequence). Trimming cost V 4 bases and J 0 bases, with 11 bases left between them. The clonotype was recovered from a man aged 18 to 35 who received the YFV17D yellow fever vaccine. The genes are TRBV20-1 and TRBJ2-3; perhaps TRBD2 as D (6 bases). The input for sequencing was PBMCs, taken on the day of the yellow fever booster vaccination. The CDR3 coding sequence is TGCAGTGCTACCCACGGACTAAGCACAGATACGCAGTATTTT. It is translated as CSATHGLSTDTQYF.